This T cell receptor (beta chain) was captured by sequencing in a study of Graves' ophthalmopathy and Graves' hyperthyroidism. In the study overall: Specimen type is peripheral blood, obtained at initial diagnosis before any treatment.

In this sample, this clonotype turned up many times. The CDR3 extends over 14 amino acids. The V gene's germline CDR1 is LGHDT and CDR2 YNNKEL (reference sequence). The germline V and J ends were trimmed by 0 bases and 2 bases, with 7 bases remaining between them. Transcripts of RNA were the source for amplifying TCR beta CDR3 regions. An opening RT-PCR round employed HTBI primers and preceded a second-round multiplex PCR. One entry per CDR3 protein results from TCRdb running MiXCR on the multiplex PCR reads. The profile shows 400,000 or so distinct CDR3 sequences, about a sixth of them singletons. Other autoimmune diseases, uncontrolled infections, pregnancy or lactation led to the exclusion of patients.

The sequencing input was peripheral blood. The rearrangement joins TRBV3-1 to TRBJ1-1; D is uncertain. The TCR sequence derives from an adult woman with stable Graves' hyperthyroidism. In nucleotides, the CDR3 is TGTGCCAGCAGCCAAGATCTGGACAACACTGAAGCTTTCTTT. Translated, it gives CASSQDLDNTEAFF.